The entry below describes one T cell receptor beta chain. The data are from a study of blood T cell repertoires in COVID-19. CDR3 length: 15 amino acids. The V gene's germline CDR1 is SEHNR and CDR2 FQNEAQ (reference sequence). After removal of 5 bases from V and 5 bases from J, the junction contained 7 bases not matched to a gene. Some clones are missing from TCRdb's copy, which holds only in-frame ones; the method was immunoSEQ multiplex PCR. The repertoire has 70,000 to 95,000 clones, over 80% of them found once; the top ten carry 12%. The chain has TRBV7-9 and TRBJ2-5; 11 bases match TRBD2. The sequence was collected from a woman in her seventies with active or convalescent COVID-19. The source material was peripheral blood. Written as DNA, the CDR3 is TGTGCCAGCAGCATTAGCGGGGGGGCCCTGGAGACCCAGTACTTC. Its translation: CASSISGGALETQYF.